These T cell receptor beta chains were read from a single sample in a study of blood T cell repertoires in COVID-19. Clones were sequenced by immunoSEQ multiplex PCR, and TCRdb holds only the in-frame ones, with some missing. Of over 120,000 clones listed, just under 80% are singletons. The sequenced material came from peripheral blood. These receptors were collected from an older woman with acute or convalescent COVID-19. The conserved cysteine and the conserved F or W are not part of the CDR3 here.

v_call: TRBV27
cdr3_aa: ASSQYNEQF

v_call: TRBV11-2
cdr3_aa: ASSAQAGGNQPQH

v_call: TRBV19
cdr3_aa: ASRRGLNEKLF

v_call: TRBV9
cdr3_aa: ASGTPGQKNTEAF

v_call: TRBV6-5
cdr3_aa: ASRLVNSPLH

v_call: TRBV5-1
cdr3_aa: ASSLNSGTYEQY

v_call: TRBV9
cdr3_aa: ASSVGGLYQETQY

v_call: TRBV5-6
cdr3_aa: ASSFGRGVLEAF

v_call: TRBV30
cdr3_aa: AWSVVGGSNQPQH

v_call: TRBV5-4
cdr3_aa: ASSLSRGDYTGELF

v_call: TRBV5-1
cdr3_aa: ASSLGASYEQY

v_call: TRBV29-1
cdr3_aa: SASTSGRNEQF

v_call: TRBV3-1/TRBV3-2
cdr3_aa: ASSQSGREQY

v_call: TRBV19
cdr3_aa: ASSMRKGSTDTQY

v_call: TRBV5-1
cdr3_aa: ASGLTGQVGTEAF

v_call: TRBV6-5
cdr3_aa: ASSYSGHRATEAF

v_call: TRBV2
cdr3_aa: ASSLSGNTIY

v_call: TRBV2
cdr3_aa: ASKGDSLYEQY

v_call: TRBV20-1
cdr3_aa: SASIREVLTGELF

v_call: TRBV30
cdr3_aa: AWSTGTGREKLF

v_call: TRBV7-2
cdr3_aa: ASSLVALTRGYT

v_call: TRBV11-2
cdr3_aa: ASSLGPSGRVDSPLH

v_call: TRBV5-1
cdr3_aa: ASSPGTGNNSPLH

v_call: TRBV5-1
cdr3_aa: ASSYRRGLSNEQF

v_call: TRBV10-3
cdr3_aa: AIRAGTGNNEQF

v_call: TRBV27
cdr3_aa: ASRRGYYGYT

v_call: TRBV5-1
cdr3_aa: ASSPPQAYNEQF

v_call: TRBV15
cdr3_aa: ATSRELAGVKEQF